This TCR beta chain stems from a study of cytomegalovirus exposure and HLA in healthy donors. Looked up from germline, CDR1 is SGHDT and CDR2 is YYEEEE. The CDR3 covers 16 residues. V lost 4 bases and J lost 3, with 19 bases in between. TCRdb keeps only in-frame clones here, not all; method: immunoSEQ multiplex PCR. This repertoire shows around 300,000 clones, over 75% found once; its top ten account for roughly 0.93%. Sequencing was performed on PBMCs. V is TRBV5-6 and J is TRBJ2-5; D is perhaps TRBD1 (6 bases). The sequence derives from a woman younger than 30 in good health and CMV-seronegative. The DNA for the CDR3 is TGTGCCAGCAGCGGACAGTCGGTGGGCCGGAAAGAGACCCAGTACTTC. This translates into CASSGQSVGRKETQYF.